The text below deals with one T cell receptor beta chain. Its cognate antigen has yet to be identified. Base-call qualities are not available, and no considerably larger clone is one nucleotide away. Library prep was done by the immunoSEQ multiplex PCR assay. TCRdb obtained this table from immuneACCESS and retained in-frame rearrangements with V and J assigned. These tables miss some clones; where compared with another copy, unresolved V genes account for less than half of the shortfall, and the remainder is unexplained. The sample table holds around 49,000 clones, of which 95% were seen once. The ten largest clones capture 5.9% of the sample. Between the V and J ends, shortened by 0 bases and 5 bases respectively, the junction contains 14 bases. There are 15 amino acids in the CDR3, from cysteine to phenylalanine inclusive. Only the CDR3 region is kept as DNA, spanning 45 bases read in frame from base 1. As encoded in the germline V gene, CDR1 is SGDLS while CDR2 is YYNGEE.

This entry is derived from a study of T cell changes during pregnancy in multiple sclerosis (dated by TCRdb to the late 2010s). For context, the study as a whole: In women with multiple sclerosis, the researchers looked at how the T cell repertoire shifted as pregnancy progressed.

Here the sequenced sample was CD8+ T cells from peripheral blood mononuclear cells, taken in the first trimester of pregnancy. The origin of this receptor is a female donor with multiple sclerosis, enrolled in a pregnancy study. This receptor chain uses TRBV9 and TRBJ1-1; TRBD1 could be the D gene, as 5 bases match. The sequence in DNA is TGTGCCAGCAGCGTAGGGGGGGGGATCGGGACTGAAGCTTTCTTT. It specifies CASSVGGGIGTEAFF.